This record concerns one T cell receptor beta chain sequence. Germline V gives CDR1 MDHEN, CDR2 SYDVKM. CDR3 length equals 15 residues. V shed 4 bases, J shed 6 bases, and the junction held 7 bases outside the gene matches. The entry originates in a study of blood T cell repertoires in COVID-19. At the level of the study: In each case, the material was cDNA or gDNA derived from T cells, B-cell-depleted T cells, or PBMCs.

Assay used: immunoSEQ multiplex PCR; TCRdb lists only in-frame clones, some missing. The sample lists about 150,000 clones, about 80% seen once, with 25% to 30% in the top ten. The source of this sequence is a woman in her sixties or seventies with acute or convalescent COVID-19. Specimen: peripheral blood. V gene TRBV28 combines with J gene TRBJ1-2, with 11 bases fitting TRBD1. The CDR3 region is CASSSSGTGGDGYTF. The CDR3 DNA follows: TGTGCCAGCAGTTCCTCCGGGACAGGGGGAGATGGCTACACCTTC.